These 16 T cell receptor beta chains originate from one sample sequenced in a study of immune cell composition in non-small cell lung cancer (dated by TCRdb to about 2017). Non-adjacent lung tissue from the same patient, taken as far from the tumour as possible and at least 3 cm away, was used for the normal lung samples. Receptor libraries were prepared by the immunoSEQ multiplex PCR assay. TCRdb holds this immuneACCESS table with in-frame rearrangements only. Some clones are missing; in checked studies, unresolved V genes explain under half, and the rest has no known cause. The sample yields around 3,000 clones; about 70% were counted once. Around 4.8% of the sample is held by the ten biggest clonotypes. Sequences were obtained from non-adjacent lung tissue. The receptors come from a human donor with non-small cell lung cancer.

The chain carries TRBV15 and TRBJ2-3, with 7 bases that match TRBD2. Trimming cost V 0 bases and J 0 bases; bases outside gene matches: 6. Germline CDR1 reads LNHNV; CDR2 reads YYDKDF (reference sequence). The CDR3 extends over 17 amino acids. For the CDR3, the DNA is TGTGCCACCAGCAGAGAGCTCCGCGGGGGAAGCACAGATACGCAGTATTTT. Translating it yields CATSRELRGGSTDTQYF.

The chain uses TRBV5-4 and TRBJ2-3; the D gene is possibly TRBD1 (5 bases). Germline CDR1 reads SGHNT; CDR2 reads YYREEE (reference sequence). Trimming left V 4 bases short and J 4 bases short, with 13 bases between. This CDR3 is 14 amino acids long. DNA for the CDR3: TGTGCCAGCAGCCCAGAATGGGGCCCAGATACGCAGTATTTT. This encodes CASSPEWGPDTQYF.

This clone was found a few times. The chain employs TRBV28 and TRBJ2-1, with 11 bases fitting TRBD2. From germline, CDR1 is MDHEN and CDR2 SYDVKM. Losses at the gene ends were 5 bases for V and 8 bases for J; bases not matched to a gene: 11. This CDR3 is built from 16 residues. As DNA, the CDR3 is TGTGCCAGCAGTATACTCCAAAGACTAGCGGGATATGAGCAGTTCTTC. Translation gives CASSILQRLAGYEQFF.

V usage is TRBV28 and J usage is TRBJ2-2, with D possibly matching TRBD1 (5 bases). V gave up 3 bases and J gave up 1 base, with 9 bases separating them. In germline, CDR1 is MDHEN, CDR2 SYDVKM. This CDR3 spans 15 amino acids. In DNA form, the CDR3 reads TGTGCCAGCAGTTTGACCAGGGTGAACACCGGGGAGCTGTTTTTT. Amino acids: CASSLTRVNTGELFF.

This clone occurred a few times. The chain links TRBV6-5 to TRBJ1-4, with D possibly being TRBD1 (5 bases). The germline gives CDR1 MNHEY, CDR2 SVGAGI. This CDR3 is built from 13 residues. The germline V and J ends were trimmed by 8 bases and 8 bases, with 15 bases remaining between them. CDR3 sequence (DNA): TGTGCCAGCCGCTACCGGGAGGGGGAAAAACTGTTTTTT. This gives the protein CASRYREGEKLFF.

This clone was seen a few times. This rearrangement joins TRBV19 to TRBJ2-7; TRBD2 is a possible D gene (5 bases). CDR1 is LNHDA and CDR2 is SQIVND in the germline V gene (reference sequence). CDR3 length: 14 amino acids. Trimming removed 4 bases from V and 0 bases from J, with 10 bases in between. Here the CDR3 reads CASSTDYSSYEQYF. The CDR3 nucleotides read TGTGCCAGTAGTACCGACTATAGCTCCTACGAGCAGTACTTC.

The CDR3 loop reads CASSLRIGGSSYNEQFF. Written as DNA, the CDR3 is TGTGCCAGCAGTTTACGAATTGGCGGAAGCTCCTACAATGAGCAGTTCTTC. The V call is TRBV27, the J call TRBJ2-1; no definite D call. The CDR3 covers 17 residues. Per germline, CDR1 MNHEY and CDR2 SMNVEV (reference sequence). Trimming stripped 2 bases from V and 0 bases from J, with 14 bases between.

The chain carries TRBV5-1 and TRBJ2-7; D may be TRBD1 (6 bases). Trimming took off 2 bases at V and 0 bases at J, with 9 bases between the two ends. The CDR3 has 14 amino acids. Germline values: CDR1 SGHRS, CDR2 YFSETQ. The DNA for the CDR3 is TGCGCCAGCAGCTTACGACAGGCCTCCTACGAGCAGTACTTC. It translates to CASSLRQASYEQYF.

This clone was observed a handful of times. V usage is TRBV21-1 and J usage is TRBJ2-5; whether TRBD1, the table's D call, matches the DNA was not checked. TRBV21-1 is a known pseudogene. The length of the CDR3 is 18 residues. CDR3: CASSDRTGDRDSQETQYF. CDR3 DNA sequence: TGTGCCAGCAGCGACCGGACAGGCGACCGGGACTCCCAAGAGACCCAGTACTTC.

The gene calls are TRBV2 and TRBJ1-5; possible D gene TRBD1, 6 bases. The germline V and J ends were trimmed by 3 bases and 7 bases, with 16 bases remaining between them. Germline V CDR1 and CDR2: SNHLY, FYNNEI. This CDR3 comprises 15 residues. CDR3 loop: CASSDRGSSLQPQHF. In nucleotides, the CDR3 is TGTGCCAGCAGTGACAGGGGATCTAGTTTGCAGCCCCAGCATTTT.

V gene TRBV19 combines with J gene TRBJ2-3, with TRBD2 identical over 10 bases. This CDR3 region has 16 residues. The V segment lost 1 base and the J segment 4 bases; nucleotides outside the gene matches: 5. Germline lookup yields CDR1 LNHDA and CDR2 SQIVND (reference sequence). Here the CDR3 reads CASSIGSGRAADTQYF. CDR3 DNA: TGTGCCAGTAGTATAGGGAGCGGGAGGGCCGCAGATACGCAGTATTTT.

This sequence joins TRBV7-3 and TRBJ2-3, with TRBD1 as a possible D gene (5 bases). V was cut by 4 bases and J by 5 bases, with 22 bases left in between. The germline V gene has CDR1 SGHTA and CDR2 FQGTGA. The CDR3 has 17 residues. The CDR3 sequence is CASSSRQGLAPGDTQYF. The CDR3, as DNA: TGTGCCAGCAGCTCCCGGCAGGGTCTTGCCCCGGGAGATACGCAGTATTTT.

This clone was counted only a few times. This sequence joins TRBV6-9 and TRBJ1-1; 10 nucleotides agree with TRBD1. Germline trimming cut 6 bases from V and 1 base from J; bases unmatched to any gene: 5. The CDR3 runs 15 residues. CDR1 and CDR2 from the germline V gene are MNHGY and SVAAGI. CDR3 protein: CASSTDRGSNTEAFF. The CDR3 nucleotides read TGTGCCAGCAGCACGGACAGGGGGTCGAACACTGAAGCTTTCTTT.

In its sample, this clone ranks as large. The chain has TRBV5-4 and TRBJ1-1; the D is unclear. The CDR3 loop spans 14 amino acids. Trimming took off 4 bases at V and 5 bases at J, with 15 bases between the two ends. The germline V gene encodes CDR1 SGHNT and CDR2 YYREEE (reference sequence). CDR3 in DNA: TGTGCCAGCAGCCCCGCGGCGGGCGGTACTGAAGCTTTCTTT. It yields the protein CASSPAAGGTEAFF.

The table lists this clone with a few counts. The rearrangement uses TRBV27 and TRBJ1-6, with D unresolved. Trimming cost V 6 bases and J 8 bases, with 20 bases left between them. The CDR3 sequence is 16 residues long. Per the germline V gene, CDR1 is MNHEY and CDR2 is SMNVEV (reference sequence). The CDR3: CASRSSGLLKDSPLHF. The CDR3 DNA follows: TGTGCCAGCAGGTCGAGCGGACTCCTTAAGGATTCACCCCTCCACTTT.

This clone has a handful of counts. The genes are TRBV7-8 and TRBJ2-7; D not resolved. This CDR3 spans 13 amino acids. Trimming pared 1 base from V and 6 bases from J, leaving 10 bases between. Germline lookup yields CDR1 SGHVS and CDR2 FQNEAQ. The CDR3 nucleotides are TGTGCCAGCAGCTTAGAATCTAGGAGCGAGCAGTACTTC. It yields the protein CASSLESRSEQYF.